This TCR beta chain appears in the sequencing data of a study of PD-L1 blockade in urothelial cancer. Measured with immunoSEQ multiplex PCR; TCRdb has only the in-frame clones, and not every one. This table has roughly 40,000 clones, about 90% appearing once. Described time point: peripheral blood 6 weeks after treatment start. Germline V gene lookup returns CDR1 LNHNV and CDR2 YYDKDF (reference sequence). The V end lost 5 bases, the J end lost 0 bases, and 10 bases lay between the germline ends. This CDR3 comprises 15 residues. This receptor was taken from a man in his 70s with urothelial cancer. The rearrangement uses TRBV15 and TRBJ1-4; weak D call: TRBD1 (6 bases). The sample here was PBMCs, taken around atezolizumab (anti-PD-L1) treatment. This chain's CDR3 is CATSRRTATNEKLFF. CDR3 nucleotides: TGTGCCACCAGCCGCCGGACAGCAACTAATGAAAAACTGTTTTTT.